This paragraph covers one T cell receptor beta chain sequence. This clone was detected a few times. Which antigen it targets is not known. Base quality data are lacking; no much larger clone is found one base away. Libraries were prepared through the immunoSEQ multiplex PCR assay. A mixture of 60 forward primers for TCR Vbeta segments and 13 reverse primers for TCR Jbeta segments was used in the multiplex PCR. The CDR3 region of rearranged TCR beta genes was amplified from genomic DNA with a multiplex PCR assay. Amplified TCR beta libraries were sequenced as 87-base-pair reads on the Illumina HiSeq System. Processing in the source paper ran as follows. In a later analysis, roughly 80 million unique TCR beta chains were counted across the approximately 640 repertoires, and roughly 11 million of these chains were shared by at least two donors. A nearest-neighbor algorithm error-corrected the raw reads and collapsed the reads into unique sequences, merging closely related sequences to remove PCR and sequencing errors. CDR3 sequences were aligned to IMGT reference sequences to assign V, D and J gene segments. Each retained sequence needed at least a six-nucleotide match to both a V gene segment and a J gene segment. Rearrangements were called productive when the CDR3 lacked stop codons and stayed in frame with V and J; all others were non-productive. CDR3 was defined according to IMGT convention as the region running from the second conserved V-encoded cysteine to the conserved J-encoded phenylalanine. In an earlier analysis of just under 600 of the donors, sequences lacking an unambiguous match to a single V gene segment were excluded. An earlier analysis of a few hundred of the donors classified V segments as functional when productive rearrangements were above 56.7% and as segregating when the standard deviation between donors was above 5%. To diagnose cytomegalovirus status from the catalog of TCR beta chain sequences, a statistical classification framework was built. In a later analysis, V and J genes were assigned by comparing TCR nucleotide sequences against IMGT/GENE-DB human TR gene sequences. The TCRdist pipeline was used in a later analysis to assign CDR3 sequences and most-parsimonious VDJ recombination scenarios. In a later analysis, each TCR beta chain was defined by its CDR3 amino acid sequence together with its V-gene family, and reads lacking a unique V-gene family were excluded. A later analysis removed several hundred highly shared, low-generation-probability nucleotide sequences to deal with suspected cross-contamination and a sequencing artifact. In a later analysis, a clonal expansion index was calculated for each public chain from normalized within-repertoire ranks of inferred template counts. A later analysis computed generation probabilities with a VDJ recombination model fitted to out-of-frame rearrangements, and checked the results against IGoR. In a later analysis, hypergeometric tests were used to score TCR-TCR, TCR-HLA and TCR-CMV co-occurrence, with a repertoire-size bias correction applied to TCR pairs. False discovery rates were estimated in a later analysis by permuting HLA or CMV assignments 20 times. A later analysis grouped co-occurring TCRs with DBSCAN, adding TCRdist sequence similarity when clustering within HLA-allele-positive subsets. Co-occurrence clustering excluded repertoires with fewer than 30,000 or more than 120,000 public chains, plus five with anomalous nucleotide sharing. Drawn from immuneACCESS, this table holds only the in-frame rearrangements with V and J called that TCRdb kept. Clones are partly lost; checked studies trace under half to an unresolved V gene and leave the rest unexplained. V and J calls and clone size are those listed in that table; D and trimming were worked out from the DNA. This sample lists 95,000 to 150,000 clones; roughly three fifths were detected once. Clones ranked in the top ten supply about 8.3% of the sample.

The source of the sample is a study of cytomegalovirus exposure and HLA in healthy donors (TCRdb year 2017). Regarding the complete study: An earlier analysis of a few hundred of the donors reported 276 Gb of sequence data and 117 million unique TCR beta sequences obtained from around 180 million T cells. An early release covering 500 to 750 HLA-typed donors comprised about 300 gigabases of sequencing data and roughly 86 million unique TCR sequences. Of the 350 to 450 genotyped donors, 70% to 90% were placed in the genetic ancestry cluster associated with self-reported Caucasian donors. The study aimed to test whether cataloging public T cell receptors could reveal signatures of past pathogen exposure. The study profiled the T cell repertoires of about 720 subjects by immunosequencing and related them to cytomegalovirus serostatus. Along with the roughly 700-subject first cohort, a separate validation cohort of some 130 different subjects was used. High-throughput TCR immunosequencing, statistical association of individual TCRs with disease status, and machine learning were combined to predict cytomegalovirus infection status. A later analysis re-examined previously published TCR beta repertoires from 610 or so donors and added high-resolution HLA genotyping to investigate patterns of TCR occurrence. In the later analysis, no new phenotypic data were used to find candidate immune exposures; instead, reliance was placed on TCR beta sequences and their occurrence across donors. To decide whether each TCR beta V gene segment behaved as functional or pseudogenic, an earlier analysis of over 500 of the donors relied on high-throughput TCR beta sequencing. Donor age, sex, ethnicity and CMV serostatus were compiled together with the repertoire data. A later genetic analysis took genome-wide SNP genotypes for about 55% of the 666 donors and used that subset as a discovery cohort. All discovery cohort repertoires had been generated using a single sequencing platform. Both class I and class II loci were covered by HLA typing, at four-digit resolution. The number of typed donors differed by locus: about 620-640 for A, B, C, DRB1 and DQB1; some 540 for DQA1; some 610 for DPA1; and 450 to 480 for DPB1. About five DR-DQ haplotypes were treated as single units for association and clustering because of strong linkage in the cohort. On average, about 200,000 unique TCR beta nucleotide sequences were sequenced per donor among more than 350 genotyped donors of the cohort, with 15% to 20% of those sequences being non-productive.

In total, over 600 healthy bone marrow donors made up the cohort. At the time of sampling, all cohort members were nominally healthy, though unrecorded immune exposures were likely present. The donor tested CMV seropositive, placing the donor among the 250 to 350 seropositive members of the cohort. Each donor provided a peripheral blood sample, and peripheral blood mononuclear cells were used for TCR beta sequencing. Genomic DNA was extracted from the blood cell samples with the Qiagen DNeasy Blood Extraction Kit. Results the study describes overall, beyond this receptor: When HLA alleles, especially DR and DQ, strongly co-occurred, TCR associations were difficult to assign to individual alleles. In a later analysis, HLA-associated TCR beta chains were found to be more clonally expanded and to have lower generation probabilities than equally common non-associated chains. Correlated functional status among segregating V segments might reflect linkage disequilibrium, but an unknown experimental factor could not be ruled out. At a false discovery rate of 0.05, a later analysis linked 16,000 or so TCR beta sequences to specific HLA alleles. A cluster of highly shared sequence variants was judged likely to represent a technical artifact of the sequencing pipeline. Cytomegalovirus status was reported to be diagnosed by the classifier with high specificity and sensitivity in both the original and validation cohorts. For the cohort, immune exposure information was limited to CMV serostatus. Roughly uniform sequencing depth across donors was assumed in presence/absence analyses, although this assumption may not hold. According to a later genetic analysis, donors in an Asian-associated ancestry cluster had fewer N-insertions in productive TCRs than the approximately 700-donor mean. An association between a missense DCLRE1C variant and V-gene and J-gene trimming of TCR beta chains was found in a later genetic analysis and replicated in an independent cohort. According to a later analysis, most CMV-associated TCR beta chains appeared to be HLA-restricted, and the HLA associations seemed to be driven largely by CMV exposure. Because counts were too low, roughly 18 rarely observed V segments, including chromosome 9 orphons, were left out of the earlier analysis of 500 to 750 of the donors. Most TCR sequences were observed very rarely across donors, whereas some public TCRs were present in many individuals. In a later analysis, TCR association rates were found to vary across HLA loci, with the most associated TCRs seen for DRB1 alleles and the fewest for HLA-C alleles. Because HLA typing was missing for some donors at each locus, association tests included only the typed subset. A further reported finding was that TCR beta sequences accurately predicted the HLA-A and HLA-B alleles for most subjects in the first cohort. Three of the identified cytomegalovirus-associated TCR beta chains were confirmed in vitro to be specific for cytomegalovirus antigens. It was suggested by the authors that the approach could potentially be generalized to other disease states and immunological phenotypes. The study listed 164 TCR beta chains as associated with cytomegalovirus. Broadly in line with IMGT annotations, most TCR beta V segments showed up in productive rearrangements about 87% or about 30% of the time in an earlier analysis of 450 to 600 of the donors. The cohort was sequenced for TCR beta chains only, and without alpha or paired-chain data the features that could be detected were limited. According to a later analysis, parvovirus B19, influenza, CMV and Epstein-Barr virus appeared linked to several top co-occurrence clusters.

This clonotype was sampled from a woman between 40 and 50 years old in good health and CMV-seropositive. The specimen was PBMCs.

This receptor carries the CDR3 CASSIQLAGGNYEQYF. Read as DNA, the sequence is TGTGCCAGTAGTATACAACTAGCGGGGGGGAACTACGAGCAGTACTTC. The V gene is TRBV19 and the J gene is TRBJ2-7; 13 of the junction bases match TRBD2. The germline V gene (reference sequence) supplies CDR1 LNHDA and CDR2 SQIVND. The CDR3 runs 16 residues from the cysteine to the phenylalanine. Left in the record is the CDR3 DNA by itself, 48 bases read in frame from the first base. V lost 2 bases and J lost 3 bases, and the count of bases not matched to a germline gene is 4.